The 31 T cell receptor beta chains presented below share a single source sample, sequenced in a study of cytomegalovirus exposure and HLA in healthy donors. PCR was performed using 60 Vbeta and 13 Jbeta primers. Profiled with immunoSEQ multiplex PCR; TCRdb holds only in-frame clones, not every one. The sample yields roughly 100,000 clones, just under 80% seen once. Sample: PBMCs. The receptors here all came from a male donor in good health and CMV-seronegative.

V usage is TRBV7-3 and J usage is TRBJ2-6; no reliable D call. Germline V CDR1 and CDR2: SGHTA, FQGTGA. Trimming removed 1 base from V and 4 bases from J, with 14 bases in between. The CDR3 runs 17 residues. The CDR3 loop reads CASSLNPSRSGANVLTF. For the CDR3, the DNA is TGTGCCAGCAGCTTAAATCCCTCTCGGAGCGGGGCCAACGTCCTGACTTTC.

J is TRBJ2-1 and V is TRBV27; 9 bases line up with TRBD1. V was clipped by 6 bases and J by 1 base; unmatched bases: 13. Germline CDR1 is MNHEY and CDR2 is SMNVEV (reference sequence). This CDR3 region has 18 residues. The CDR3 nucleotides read TGTGCCAGCAGCCCCGGGACAGGGTCACCTATATCCTACAATGAGCAGTTCTTC. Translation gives CASSPGTGSPISYNEQFF.

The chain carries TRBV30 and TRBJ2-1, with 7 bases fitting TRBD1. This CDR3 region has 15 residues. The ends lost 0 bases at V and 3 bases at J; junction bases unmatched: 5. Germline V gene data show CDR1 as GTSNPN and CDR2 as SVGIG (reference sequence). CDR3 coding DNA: TGTGCCTGGAGTGTAGGACAGGATTTCTACAATGAGCAGTTCTTC. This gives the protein CAWSVGQDFYNEQFF.

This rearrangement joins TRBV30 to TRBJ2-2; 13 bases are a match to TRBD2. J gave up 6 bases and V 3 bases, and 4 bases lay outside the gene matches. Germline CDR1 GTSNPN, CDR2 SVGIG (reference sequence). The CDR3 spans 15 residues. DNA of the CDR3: TGTGCCTGGAGGGGGGGACTAGCGGGACCCGGGGAGCTGTTTTTT. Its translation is CAWRGGLAGPGELFF.

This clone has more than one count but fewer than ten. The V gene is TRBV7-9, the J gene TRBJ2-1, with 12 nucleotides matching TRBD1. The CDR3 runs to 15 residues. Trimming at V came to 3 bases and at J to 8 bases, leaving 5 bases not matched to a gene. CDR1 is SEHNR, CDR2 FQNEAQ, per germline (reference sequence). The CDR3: CASSLLGTGGYEQFF. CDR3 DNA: TGTGCCAGCAGCTTGCTCGGGACAGGGGGCTATGAGCAGTTCTTC.

The CDR3 region is CASSQGRVKQYF. CDR3 sequence (DNA): TGTGCCAGCAGCCAGGGCCGGGTCAAGCAGTACTTC. The chain recombines TRBV5-6 with TRBJ2-7; a possible D gene is TRBD1 (5 bases). Germline V gene sequence: CDR1 SGHDT, CDR2 YYEEEE. The CDR3 is 12 amino acids. Trimming stripped 4 bases from V and 8 bases from J, with 13 bases between.

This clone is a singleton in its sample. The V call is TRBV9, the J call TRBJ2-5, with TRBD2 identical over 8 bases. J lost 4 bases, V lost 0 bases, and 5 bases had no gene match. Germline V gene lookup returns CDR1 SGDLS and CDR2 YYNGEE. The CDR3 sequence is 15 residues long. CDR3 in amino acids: CASSVDAGGGETQYF. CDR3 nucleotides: TGTGCCAGCAGCGTAGATGCGGGAGGAGGAGAGACCCAGTACTTC.

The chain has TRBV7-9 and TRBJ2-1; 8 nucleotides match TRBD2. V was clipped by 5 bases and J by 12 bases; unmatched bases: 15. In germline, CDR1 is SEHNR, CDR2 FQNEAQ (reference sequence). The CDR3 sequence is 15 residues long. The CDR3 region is CASSLQGSGSSSQFF. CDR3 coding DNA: TGTGCCAGCAGCCTCCAGGGGAGCGGGAGTTCGTCGCAGTTCTTC.

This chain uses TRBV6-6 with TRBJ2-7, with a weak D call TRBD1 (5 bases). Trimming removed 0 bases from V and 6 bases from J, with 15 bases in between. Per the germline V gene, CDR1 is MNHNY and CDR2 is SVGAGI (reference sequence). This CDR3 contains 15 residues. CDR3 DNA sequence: TGTGCCAGCAGTTACTCGAAGGCAACAGGTGGCGAGCAGTACTTC. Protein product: CASSYSKATGGEQYF.

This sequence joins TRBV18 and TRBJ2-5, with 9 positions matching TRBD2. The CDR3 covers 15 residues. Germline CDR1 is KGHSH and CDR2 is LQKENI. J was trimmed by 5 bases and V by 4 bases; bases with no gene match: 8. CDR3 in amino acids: CASSRGRANDETQYF. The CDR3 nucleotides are TGTGCCAGCTCACGCGGGAGGGCCAATGATGAGACCCAGTACTTC.

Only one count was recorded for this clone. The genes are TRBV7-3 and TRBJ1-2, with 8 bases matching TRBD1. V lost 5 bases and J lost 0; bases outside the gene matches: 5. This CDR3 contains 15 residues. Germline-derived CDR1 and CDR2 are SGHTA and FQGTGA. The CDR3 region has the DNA TGTGCCAGCAGCCCATACAGGGGGGCTAACTATGGCTACACCTTC. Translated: CASSPYRGANYGYTF. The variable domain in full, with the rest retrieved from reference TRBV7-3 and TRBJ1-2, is GAGVSQTPSNKVTEKGKYVELRCDPISGHTALYWYRQSLGQGPEFLIYFQGTGAADDSGLPNDRFFAVRPEGSVSTLKIQRTERGDSAVYLCASSPYRGANYGYTFGSGTRLTVV.

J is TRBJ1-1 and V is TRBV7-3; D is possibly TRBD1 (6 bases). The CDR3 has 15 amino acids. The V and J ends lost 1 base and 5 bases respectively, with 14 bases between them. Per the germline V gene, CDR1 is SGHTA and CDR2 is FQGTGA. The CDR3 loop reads CASSLRGGRETEAFF. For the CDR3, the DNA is TGTGCCAGCAGCTTAAGAGGGGGGCGGGAGACTGAAGCTTTCTTT.

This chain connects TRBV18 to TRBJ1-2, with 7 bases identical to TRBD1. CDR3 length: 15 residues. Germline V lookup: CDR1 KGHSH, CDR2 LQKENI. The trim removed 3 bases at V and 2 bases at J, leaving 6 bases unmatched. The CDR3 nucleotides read TGTGCCAGCTCACCGCAGGGGGGCAGGAACTATGGCTACACCTTC. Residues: CASSPQGGRNYGYTF.

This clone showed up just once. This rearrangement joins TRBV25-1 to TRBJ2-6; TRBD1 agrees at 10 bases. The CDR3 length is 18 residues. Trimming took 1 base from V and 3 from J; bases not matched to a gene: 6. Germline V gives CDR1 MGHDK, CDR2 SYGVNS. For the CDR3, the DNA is TGTGCCAGCAGTGAATCGGGACAGGGGATTTATGGGGCCAACGTCCTGACTTTC. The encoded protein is CASSESGQGIYGANVLTF.

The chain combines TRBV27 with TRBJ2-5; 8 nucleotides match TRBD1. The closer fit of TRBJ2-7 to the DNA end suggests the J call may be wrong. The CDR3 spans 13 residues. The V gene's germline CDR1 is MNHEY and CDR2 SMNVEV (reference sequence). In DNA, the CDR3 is TGTGCCAGCAGGACAGGGGAGATTGGCGAGCAGTACTTC. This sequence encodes CASRTGEIGEQYF.

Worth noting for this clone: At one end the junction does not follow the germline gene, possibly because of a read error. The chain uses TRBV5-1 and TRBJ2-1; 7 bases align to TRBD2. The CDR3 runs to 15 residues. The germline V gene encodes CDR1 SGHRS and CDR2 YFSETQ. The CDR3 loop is CASSLELATFNEQLF. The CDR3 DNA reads TGCGCCAGCAGCTTGGAACTAGCGACTTTCAATGAGCAGCTCTTC.

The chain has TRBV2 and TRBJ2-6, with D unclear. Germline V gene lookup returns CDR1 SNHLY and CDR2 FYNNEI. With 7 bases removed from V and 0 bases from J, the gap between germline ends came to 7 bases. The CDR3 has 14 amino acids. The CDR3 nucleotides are TGTGCCAGCACTTTTAACTCTGGGGCCAACGTCCTGACTTTC. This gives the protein CASTFNSGANVLTF. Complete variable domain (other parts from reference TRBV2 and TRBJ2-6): EPEVTQTPSHQVTQMGQEVILRCVPISNHLYFYWYRQILGQKVEFLVSFYNNEISEKSEIFDDQFSVERPDGSNFTLKIRSTKLEDSAMYFCASTFNSGANVLTFGAGSRLTVL.

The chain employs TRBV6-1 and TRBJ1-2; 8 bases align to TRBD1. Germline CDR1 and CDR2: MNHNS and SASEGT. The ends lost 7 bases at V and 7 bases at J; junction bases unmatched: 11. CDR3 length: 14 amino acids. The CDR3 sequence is CASKVAGGAGGYTF. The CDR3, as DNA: TGTGCCAGCAAAGTCGCAGGGGGCGCGGGTGGCTACACCTTC.

CDR3 loop: CASTLTPVNTGELFF. CDR3 nucleotide sequence: TGTGCCAGTACCCTGACACCGGTGAACACCGGGGAGCTGTTTTTT. J is TRBJ2-2 and V is TRBV19, with no clear D. This CDR3 comprises 15 residues. From germline, CDR1 is LNHDA and CDR2 SQIVND (reference sequence). Deletions cut 7 bases from V and 1 base from J, with 13 bases between.

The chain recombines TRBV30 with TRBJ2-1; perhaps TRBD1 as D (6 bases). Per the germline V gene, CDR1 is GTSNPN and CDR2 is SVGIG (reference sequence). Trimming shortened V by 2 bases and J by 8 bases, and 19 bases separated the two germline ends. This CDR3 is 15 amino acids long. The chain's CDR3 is CAWSLPSGGGYEQFF. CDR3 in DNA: TGTGCCTGGAGTCTTCCCTCTGGGGGCGGCTATGAGCAGTTCTTC.

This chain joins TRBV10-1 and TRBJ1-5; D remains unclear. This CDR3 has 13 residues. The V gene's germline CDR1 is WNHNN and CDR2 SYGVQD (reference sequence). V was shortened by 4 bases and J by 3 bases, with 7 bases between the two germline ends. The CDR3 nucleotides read TGCGCCAGCAGTGGAGGGCTCAATCAGCCCCAGCATTTT. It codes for CASSGGLNQPQHF.

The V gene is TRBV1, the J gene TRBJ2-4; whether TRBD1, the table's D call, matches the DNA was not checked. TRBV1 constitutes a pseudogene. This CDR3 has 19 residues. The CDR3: CTSSQWGEQGARGKNIQYF. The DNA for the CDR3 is TGCACCAGCAGCCAATGGGGGGAACAGGGGGCGAGGGGAAAAAACATTCAGTACTTC.

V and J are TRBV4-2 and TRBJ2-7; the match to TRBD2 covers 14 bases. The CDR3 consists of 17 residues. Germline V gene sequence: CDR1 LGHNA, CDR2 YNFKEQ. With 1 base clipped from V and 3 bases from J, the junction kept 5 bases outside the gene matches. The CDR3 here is CASSQVSGTSGSYEQYF. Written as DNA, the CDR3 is TGTGCCAGCAGCCAAGTGAGCGGGACTAGCGGGAGCTACGAGCAGTACTTC.

The CDR3 loop reads CSAEEETQYF. DNA for the CDR3: TGCAGTGCCGAGGAGGAGACCCAGTACTTC. This chain joins TRBV20-1 and TRBJ2-5; D uncertain. CDR1 DFQATT and CDR2 SNEGSKA come from the germline V gene (reference sequence). CDR3 size: 10 residues. V lost 6 bases and J lost 5, with 7 bases in between.

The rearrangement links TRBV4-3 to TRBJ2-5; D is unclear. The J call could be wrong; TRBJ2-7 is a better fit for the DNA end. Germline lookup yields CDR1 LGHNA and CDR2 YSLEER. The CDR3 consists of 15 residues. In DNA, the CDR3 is TGCGCCAGCAGCCAAGTCCCTTTCGGGTATTACGAGCAGTACTTC. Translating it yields CASSQVPFGYYEQYF.

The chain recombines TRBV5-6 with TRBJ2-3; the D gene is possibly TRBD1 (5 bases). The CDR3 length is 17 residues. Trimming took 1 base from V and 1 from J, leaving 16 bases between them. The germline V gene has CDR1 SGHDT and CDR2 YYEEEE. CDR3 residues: CASSLYRGRVGTDTQYF. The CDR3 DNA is TGTGCCAGCAGCTTGTATAGGGGCAGGGTAGGCACAGATACGCAGTATTTT.

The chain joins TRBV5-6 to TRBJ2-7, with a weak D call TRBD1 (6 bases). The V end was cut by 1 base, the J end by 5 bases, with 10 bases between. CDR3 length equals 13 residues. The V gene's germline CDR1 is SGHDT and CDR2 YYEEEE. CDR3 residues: CASSLLQGNEQYF. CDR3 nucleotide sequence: TGTGCCAGCAGCTTGCTTCAGGGGAACGAGCAGTACTTC.

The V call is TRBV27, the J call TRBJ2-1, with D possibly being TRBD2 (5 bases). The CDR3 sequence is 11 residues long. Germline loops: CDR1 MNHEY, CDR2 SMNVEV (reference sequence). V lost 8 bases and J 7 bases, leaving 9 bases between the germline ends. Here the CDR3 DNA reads TGTGCCAGCCGTACGGGGAATGAGCAGTTCTTC. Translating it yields CASRTGNEQFF.

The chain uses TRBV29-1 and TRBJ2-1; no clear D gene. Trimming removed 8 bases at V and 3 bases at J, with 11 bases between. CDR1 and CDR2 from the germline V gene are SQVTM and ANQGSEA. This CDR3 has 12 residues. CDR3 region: CSISSRYNEQFF. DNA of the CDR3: TGCAGCATTAGCAGCCGCTACAATGAGCAGTTCTTC.

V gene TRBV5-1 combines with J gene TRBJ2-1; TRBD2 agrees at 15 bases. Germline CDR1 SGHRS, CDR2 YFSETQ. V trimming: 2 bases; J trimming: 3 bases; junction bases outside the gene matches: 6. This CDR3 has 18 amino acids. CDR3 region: CASSLPGLAGGNYNEQFF. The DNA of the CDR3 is TGCGCCAGCAGCTTACCCGGACTAGCGGGAGGGAACTACAATGAGCAGTTCTTC. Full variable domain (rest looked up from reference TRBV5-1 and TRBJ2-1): KAGVTQTPRYLIKTRGQQVTLSCSPISGHRSVSWYQQTPGQGLQFLFEYFSETQRNKGNFPGRFSGRQFSNSRSEMNVSTLELGDSALYLCASSLPGLAGGNYNEQFFGPGTRLTVL.

The CDR3 nucleotides are TGCAGCGTGGGAGGGACTAGCGGGAGCAGGCTGCTAGAGACCCAGTACTTC. This encodes CSVGGTSGSRLLETQYF. The rearrangement links TRBV29-1 to TRBJ2-5; 14 bases line up with TRBD2. The J segment lost 4 bases and the V segment lost 6 bases, leaving 13 bases of the junction unmatched. The CDR3 is 17 amino acids. Germline-derived CDR1 and CDR2 are SQVTM and ANQGSEA.